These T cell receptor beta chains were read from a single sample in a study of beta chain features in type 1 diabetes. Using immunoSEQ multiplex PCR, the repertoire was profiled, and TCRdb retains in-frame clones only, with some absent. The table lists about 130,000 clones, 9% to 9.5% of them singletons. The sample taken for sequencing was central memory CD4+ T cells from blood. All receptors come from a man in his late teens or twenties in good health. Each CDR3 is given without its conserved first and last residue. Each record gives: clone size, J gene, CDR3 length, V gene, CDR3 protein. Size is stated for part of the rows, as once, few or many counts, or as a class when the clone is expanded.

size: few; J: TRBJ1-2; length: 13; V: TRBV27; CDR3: ASSPGSDRNYGYT
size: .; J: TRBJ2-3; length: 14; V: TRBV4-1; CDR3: ASSLPQRGGTDTQY
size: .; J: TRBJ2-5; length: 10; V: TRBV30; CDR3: AWSGPPETQY
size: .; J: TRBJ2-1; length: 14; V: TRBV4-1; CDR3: ASSQVGSGGYNEQF
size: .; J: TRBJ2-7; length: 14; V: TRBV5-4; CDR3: ASTLRTSGGGGEQY
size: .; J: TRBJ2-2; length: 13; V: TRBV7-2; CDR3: ASAGQGTNTGELF
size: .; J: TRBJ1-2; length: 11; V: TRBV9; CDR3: ASSVGGLEGYT
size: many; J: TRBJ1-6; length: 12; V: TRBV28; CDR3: ASSLLDRVSPLH
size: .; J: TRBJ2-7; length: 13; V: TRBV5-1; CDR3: ASSSTGIGAYEQY
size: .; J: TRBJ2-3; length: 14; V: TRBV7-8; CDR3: ASRRTSGGAADTQY
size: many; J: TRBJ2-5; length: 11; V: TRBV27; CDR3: ASSSRGRETQY
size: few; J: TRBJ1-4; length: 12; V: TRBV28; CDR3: ASSLIATNEKLF
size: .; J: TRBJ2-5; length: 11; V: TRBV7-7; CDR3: ASSRGGMETQY
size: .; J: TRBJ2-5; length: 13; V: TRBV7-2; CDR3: ASSSRELGPVTQY
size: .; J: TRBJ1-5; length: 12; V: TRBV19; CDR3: ASHGGYRNQPQH
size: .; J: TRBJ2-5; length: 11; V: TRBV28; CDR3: ASSRRGGEAQY
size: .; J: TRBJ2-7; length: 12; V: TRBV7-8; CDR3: ASSQEESSYEQY
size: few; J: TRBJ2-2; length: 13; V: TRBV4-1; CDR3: ASSHATANTGELF
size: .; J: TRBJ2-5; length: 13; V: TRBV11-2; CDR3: ASSLVGTPQETQY
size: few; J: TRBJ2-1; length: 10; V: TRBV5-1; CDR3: ASGQGRGEQF
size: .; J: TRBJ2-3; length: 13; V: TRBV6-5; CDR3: ASRGLAGSTDTQY
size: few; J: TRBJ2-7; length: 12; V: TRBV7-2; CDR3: ASSGRRGLGEQY
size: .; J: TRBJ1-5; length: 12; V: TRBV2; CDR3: ASSDQSSNQPQH
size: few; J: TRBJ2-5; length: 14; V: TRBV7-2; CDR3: ASSLVAGGHQETQY
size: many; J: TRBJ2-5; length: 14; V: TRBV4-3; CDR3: ASSQDLQGGQETQY
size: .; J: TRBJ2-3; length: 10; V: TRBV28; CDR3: ASSYRGDTQY
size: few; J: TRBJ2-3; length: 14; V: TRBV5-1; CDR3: ASSPGRVRDTDTQY
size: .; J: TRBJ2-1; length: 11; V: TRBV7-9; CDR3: ASSLSSVDEQF
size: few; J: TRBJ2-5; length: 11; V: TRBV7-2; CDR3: ASSRGGQETQY
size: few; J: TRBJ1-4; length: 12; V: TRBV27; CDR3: ASSLTRDWEKLF
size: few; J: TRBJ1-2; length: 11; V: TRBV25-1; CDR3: ASSESIGESYT
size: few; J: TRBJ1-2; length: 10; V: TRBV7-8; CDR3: ASSSRQGAYT
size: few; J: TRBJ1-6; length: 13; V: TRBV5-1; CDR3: ASSSLTGVDSPLH
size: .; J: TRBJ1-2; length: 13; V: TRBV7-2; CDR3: ASSLNRGQDGGYT
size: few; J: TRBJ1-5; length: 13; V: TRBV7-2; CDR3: ASSLAGQGGQPQH